This T cell receptor beta chain was documented in a study of OX40 agonist ivuxolimab in advanced cancers. Study at large: Cancers in dose escalation were hepatocellular, melanoma, renal cell and head and neck. Enrollees could have had prior anti-PD-1, anti-PD-L1 or anti-CTLA-4 therapy, which more than 30% had received.

Measured with immunoSEQ multiplex PCR; TCRdb has only the in-frame clones, and not every one. The sample lists fewer than 30,000 clones, roughly three quarters occurring once. The germline CDR1 and CDR2 sequences are SNHLY and FYNNEI. The germline V and J ends were trimmed by 6 bases and 4 bases, with 15 bases remaining between them. The CDR3 consists of 15 residues. The specimen comprised CD4+ or CD8+ T cells sorted from blood, sampled in a trial of the OX40 agonist ivuxolimab. The receptor's source is an adult with an advanced solid tumor such as melanoma, head and neck, liver or kidney cancer. The V call is TRBV2, the J call TRBJ2-2, with D possibly being TRBD1 (7 bases). CDR3 bases: TGTGCCAGCAGGGAGGGACAGTCAGTCACCGGGGAGCTGTTTTTT. Its translation is CASREGQSVTGELFF. The full variable domain, its missing parts supplied by reference TRBV2 and TRBJ2-2, is EPEVTQTPSHQVTQMGQEVILRCVPISNHLYFYWYRQILGQKVEFLVSFYNNEISEKSEIFDDQFSVERPDGSNFTLKIRSTKLEDSAMYFCASREGQSVTGELFFGEGSRLTVL.